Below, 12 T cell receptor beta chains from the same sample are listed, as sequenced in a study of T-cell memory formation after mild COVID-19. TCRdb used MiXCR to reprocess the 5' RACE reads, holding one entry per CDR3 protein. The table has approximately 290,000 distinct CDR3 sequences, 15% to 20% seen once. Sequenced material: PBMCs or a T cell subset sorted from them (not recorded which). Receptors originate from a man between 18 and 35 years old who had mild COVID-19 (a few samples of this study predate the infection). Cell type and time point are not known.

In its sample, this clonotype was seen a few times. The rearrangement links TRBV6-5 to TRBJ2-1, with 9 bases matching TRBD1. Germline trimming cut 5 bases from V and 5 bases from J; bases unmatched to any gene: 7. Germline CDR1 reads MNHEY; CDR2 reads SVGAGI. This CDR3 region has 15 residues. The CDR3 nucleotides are TGTGCCAGCAGTCCGGACAGGGGAAGAAACAATGAGCAGTTCTTC. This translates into CASSPDRGRNNEQFF.

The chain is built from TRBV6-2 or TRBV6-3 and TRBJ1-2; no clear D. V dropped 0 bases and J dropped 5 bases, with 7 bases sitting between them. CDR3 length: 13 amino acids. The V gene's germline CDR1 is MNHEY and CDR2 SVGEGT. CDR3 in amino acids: CASSYSSLYGYTF. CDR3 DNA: TGTGCCAGCAGTTACTCATCTCTTTATGGCTACACCTTC.

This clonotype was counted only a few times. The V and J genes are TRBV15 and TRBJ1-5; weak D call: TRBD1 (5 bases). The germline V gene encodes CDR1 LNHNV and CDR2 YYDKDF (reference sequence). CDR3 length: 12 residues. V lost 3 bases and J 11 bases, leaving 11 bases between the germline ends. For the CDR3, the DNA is TGTGCCACCAGCAGGGACAACCAGACCCAGCATTTT. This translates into CATSRDNQTQHF.

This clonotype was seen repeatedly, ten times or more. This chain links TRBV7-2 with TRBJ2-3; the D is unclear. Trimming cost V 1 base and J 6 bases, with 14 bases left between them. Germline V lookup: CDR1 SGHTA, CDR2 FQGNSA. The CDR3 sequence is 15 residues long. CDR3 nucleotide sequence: TGTGCCAGCAGCTTAGGGGTGATAGCAATGGATACGCAGTATTTT. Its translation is CASSLGVIAMDTQYF.

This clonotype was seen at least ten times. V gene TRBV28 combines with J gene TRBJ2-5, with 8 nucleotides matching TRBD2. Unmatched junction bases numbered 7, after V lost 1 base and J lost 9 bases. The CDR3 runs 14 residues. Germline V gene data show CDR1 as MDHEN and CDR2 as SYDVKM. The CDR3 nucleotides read TGTGCCAGCAGTTTATATAGCGGGGCAGGGGCCCAGTACTTC. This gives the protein CASSLYSGAGAQYF.

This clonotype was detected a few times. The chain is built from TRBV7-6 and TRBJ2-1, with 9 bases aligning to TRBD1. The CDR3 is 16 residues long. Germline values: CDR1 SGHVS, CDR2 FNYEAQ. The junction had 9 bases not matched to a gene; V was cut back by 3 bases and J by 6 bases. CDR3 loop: CASSLGGQGRPNEQFF. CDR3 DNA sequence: TGTGCCAGCAGCTTGGGGGGACAGGGTAGGCCCAATGAGCAGTTCTTC. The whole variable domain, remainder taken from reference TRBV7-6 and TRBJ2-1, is GAGVSQSPRYKVTKRGQDVALRCDPISGHVSLYWYRQALGQGPEFLTYFNYEAQQDKSGLPNDRFSAERPEGSISTLTIQRTEQRDSAMYRCASSLGGQGRPNEQFFGPGTRLTVL.

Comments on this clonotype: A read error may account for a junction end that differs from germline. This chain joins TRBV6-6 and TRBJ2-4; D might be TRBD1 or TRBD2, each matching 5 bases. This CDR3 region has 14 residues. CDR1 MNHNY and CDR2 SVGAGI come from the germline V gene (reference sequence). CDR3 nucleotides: TGTGCCAGCAGTCGGGACGGAGCCAAAAACATTAAGTACTTC. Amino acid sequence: CASSRDGAKNIKYF.

The CDR3, as DNA: TGTGCCAGCAGCTACAGGGGGCCGGGGGGCTACACCTTC. It yields the protein CASSYRGPGGYTF. V gene TRBV7-2 combines with J gene TRBJ1-2; 9 bases align to TRBD1. Per the germline V gene, CDR1 is SGHTA and CDR2 is FQGNSA. The length of the CDR3 is 13 residues. Losses at the gene ends were 4 bases for V and 8 bases for J; bases not matched to a gene: 5.

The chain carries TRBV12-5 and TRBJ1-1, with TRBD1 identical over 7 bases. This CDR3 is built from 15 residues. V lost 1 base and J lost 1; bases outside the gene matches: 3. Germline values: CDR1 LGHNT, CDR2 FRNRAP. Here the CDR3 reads CASGLADRPNTEAFF. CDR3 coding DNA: TGTGCTAGTGGTTTGGCGGACAGGCCGAACACTGAAGCTTTCTTT. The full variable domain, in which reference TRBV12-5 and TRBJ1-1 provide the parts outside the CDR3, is DARVTQTPRHKVTEMGQEVTMRCQPILGHNTVFWYRQTMMQGLELLAYFRNRAPLDDSGMPKDRFSAEMPDATLATLKIQPSEPRDSAVYFCASGLADRPNTEAFFGQGTRLTVV.

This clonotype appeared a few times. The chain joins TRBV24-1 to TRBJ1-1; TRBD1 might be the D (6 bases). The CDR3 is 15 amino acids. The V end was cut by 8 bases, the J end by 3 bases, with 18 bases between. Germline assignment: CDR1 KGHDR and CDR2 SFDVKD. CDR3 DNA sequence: TGTGCCACCATCGAGCGGGGGGGGCGCGACACTGAAGCTTTCTTT. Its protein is CATIERGGRDTEAFF.

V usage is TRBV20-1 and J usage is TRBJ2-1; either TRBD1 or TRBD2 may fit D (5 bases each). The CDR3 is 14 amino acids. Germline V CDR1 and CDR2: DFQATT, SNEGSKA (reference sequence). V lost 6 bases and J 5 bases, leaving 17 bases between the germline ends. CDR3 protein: CSAPIVGTNNEQFF. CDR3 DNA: TGCAGTGCCCCGATAGTGGGGACCAACAATGAGCAGTTCTTC.

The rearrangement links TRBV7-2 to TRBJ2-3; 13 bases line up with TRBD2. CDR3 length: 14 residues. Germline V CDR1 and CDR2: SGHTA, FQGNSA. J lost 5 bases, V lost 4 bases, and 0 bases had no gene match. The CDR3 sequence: CASSWTSGGDTQYF. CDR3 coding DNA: TGTGCCAGCAGCTGGACTAGCGGGGGAGATACGCAGTATTTT.